This T cell receptor beta chain was profiled in a study of cytomegalovirus exposure and HLA in healthy donors. Study-level results: TCR beta V- and J-gene trimming, according to a later analysis, was linked to a missense DCLRE1C variant. Most sequenced TCRs were rare (though some public TCRs occurred in many donors).

Amplification used 60 Vbeta primers and 13 Jbeta primers. TCRdb's table, derived via immunoSEQ multiplex PCR, lists solely in-frame clones and lacks some. The sample contains 130,000 or so clones, about 70% of which appear only once. Points on this clone: The antigen remains undetermined.

Trimming took 3 bases from V and 1 from J, leaving 4 bases between them. CDR3 length: 13 residues. Germline CDR1 and CDR2: SGDLS and YYNGEE. The sample taken for sequencing was PBMCs. This sequence joins TRBV9 and TRBJ2-2, with unresolved D. The sequence was collected from a woman between 40 and 55 years old in good health and CMV-seronegative. The CDR3 region has the DNA TGTGCCAGCAGCGGACTGAACACCGGGGAGCTGTTTTTT. Its translation is CASSGLNTGELFF.